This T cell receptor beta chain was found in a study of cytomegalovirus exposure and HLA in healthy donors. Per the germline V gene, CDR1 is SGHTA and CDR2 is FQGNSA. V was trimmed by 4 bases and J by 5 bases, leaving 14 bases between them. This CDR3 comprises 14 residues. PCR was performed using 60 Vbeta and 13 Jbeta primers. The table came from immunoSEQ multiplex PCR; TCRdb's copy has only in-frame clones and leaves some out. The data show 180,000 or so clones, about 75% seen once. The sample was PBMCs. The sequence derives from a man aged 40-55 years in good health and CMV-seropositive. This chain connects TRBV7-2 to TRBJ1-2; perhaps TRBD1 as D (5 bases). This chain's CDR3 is CASSSSPGNYGYTF. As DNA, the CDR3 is TGTGCCAGCAGCTCGTCTCCAGGGAATTATGGCTACACCTTC.